The 14 T cell receptor beta chains given below trace back to one sample, sequenced in a study of T cells in Graves' hyperthyroidism and ophthalmopathy. Template material for amplifying TCR beta CDR3 regions consisted of RNA transcripts. RT-PCR in the first round (using the HTBI primer set) targeted the TCR CDR3. TCRdb re-derived calls from the multiplex PCR reads in MiXCR, one entry per CDR3 protein. Of 490,000 or so distinct CDR3 sequences in the sample, approximately 23% were seen once. The sequenced material came from blood. All receptors derive from an older woman with Graves' ophthalmopathy.

This clonotype was found many times. The chain combines TRBV28 with TRBJ1-2; 9 bases fit TRBD1. The germline V gene encodes CDR1 MDHEN and CDR2 SYDVKM. This CDR3 spans 14 amino acids. Losses at the gene ends were 2 bases for V and 4 bases for J; bases not matched to a gene: 2. The CDR3 DNA is TGTGCCAGCAGTTTAACAGGGGGCGGCTATGGCTACACCTTC. As protein: CASSLTGGGYGYTF.

The chain uses TRBV27 and TRBJ2-1; the D is unclear. The CDR3 totals 15 residues. Per germline, CDR1 MNHEY and CDR2 SMNVEV (reference sequence). The V end was cut by 3 bases, the J end by 2 bases, with 11 bases between. The CDR3 DNA reads TGTGCCAGCAGTTTCTGGCGGAGAGCCTACAATGAGCAGTTCTTC. Amino acid sequence: CASSFWRRAYNEQFF.

The chain uses TRBV15 and TRBJ1-2; D unresolved. With 3 bases removed from V and 1 base from J, the gap between germline ends came to 9 bases. The CDR3 extends over 14 amino acids. CDR1 and CDR2 (germline): LNHNV, YYDKDF (reference sequence). Here the CDR3 DNA reads TGTGCCACCAGCAGTGGTGGGAGTAACTATGGCTACACCTTC. Its translation: CATSSGGSNYGYTF.

The rearrangement links TRBV5-1 to TRBJ1-1, with D uncertain. The germline V gene has CDR1 SGHRS and CDR2 YFSETQ. Trimming removed 3 bases from V and 2 bases from J, with 14 bases in between. The CDR3 sequence is 15 residues long. CDR3 in amino acids: CASSWEVLSNTEAFF. The CDR3 nucleotides read TGCGCCAGCAGCTGGGAAGTTTTGTCCAACACTGAAGCTTTCTTT. Full variable domain (remainder filled in from reference TRBV5-1 and TRBJ1-1): KAGVTQTPRYLIKTRGQQVTLSCSPISGHRSVSWYQQTPGQGLQFLFEYFSETQRNKGNFPGRFSGRQFSNSRSEMNVSTLELGDSALYLCASSWEVLSNTEAFFGQGTRLTVV.

This clonotype was observed a few times. The genes are TRBV12-3 or TRBV12-4 and TRBJ2-1; possibly TRBD2 for D (5 bases). The V gene lost 7 bases and the J gene lost 8 bases, with 18 bases spanning the gap. The CDR3 is 14 residues long. The DNA of the CDR3 is TGTGCCAGCACCCTCGACGTGAGGGTGCATGAGCAGTTCTTC. Amino acids: CASTLDVRVHEQFF.

This clonotype was seen more than once but under ten times. The chain recombines TRBV5-1 with TRBJ1-6; TRBD1 matches 9 bases. Trimming took 4 bases from V and 7 from J; bases not matched to a gene: 3. The CDR3 loop spans 14 amino acids. The germline V gene has CDR1 SGHRS and CDR2 YFSETQ. The CDR3: CASSMGQGNSPLHF. CDR3 in DNA: TGCGCCAGCAGCATGGGACAGGGCAATTCACCCCTCCACTTT.

The chain joins TRBV5-1 to TRBJ2-1; D gene unclear. This CDR3 is built from 13 residues. The V end was cut by 4 bases, the J end by 8 bases, with 13 bases between. Looked up from germline, CDR1 is SGHRS and CDR2 is YFSETQ. As DNA, the CDR3 is TGCGCCAGCAGCGAGGTACCTCCGGATGAGCAGTTCTTC. Protein product: CASSEVPPDEQFF.

The V gene is TRBV25-1, the J gene TRBJ2-2; D is possibly TRBD1 or TRBD2 (5 bases each). CDR3 size: 15 residues. The germline V and J ends were trimmed by 3 bases and 5 bases, with 13 bases remaining between them. The germline gives CDR1 MGHDK, CDR2 SYGVNS. The chain's CDR3 is CASSDRGRSTGELFF. The CDR3 nucleotides read TGTGCCAGCAGTGACCGGGGACGCTCTACCGGGGAGCTGTTTTTT.

This clonotype was picked up a small number of times. V usage is TRBV29-1 and J usage is TRBJ1-1, with D maybe TRBD1 (5 bases). V was trimmed by 2 bases and J by 8 bases, leaving 12 bases between them. This CDR3 is built from 12 residues. The germline gives CDR1 SQVTM, CDR2 ANQGSEA. The CDR3: CSVESQGMEAFF. The CDR3, as DNA: TGCAGCGTTGAATCCCAGGGTATGGAAGCTTTCTTT.

The V and J genes are TRBV9 and TRBJ2-5, with D perhaps being TRBD1 or TRBD2 (5 bases each). V was trimmed by 0 bases and J by 5 bases, leaving 17 bases between them. Germline V gives CDR1 SGDLS, CDR2 YYNGEE. The CDR3 totals 16 residues. CDR3 amino acids: CASSVAGLLGEETQYF. CDR3 sequence (DNA): TGTGCCAGCAGCGTAGCGGGGCTGCTAGGCGAGGAGACCCAGTACTTC.

This clonotype was seen once. The V call is TRBV7-9, the J call TRBJ2-6; the match to TRBD1 covers 7 bases. Trimming removed 1 base from V and 1 base from J; junction bases left unmatched: 7. The CDR3 has 18 amino acids. Germline-derived CDR1 and CDR2 are SEHNR and FQNEAQ (reference sequence). The CDR3 here is CASSLGRQGGSGANVLTF. The CDR3 nucleotides are TGTGCCAGCAGCTTAGGCCGACAGGGTGGGTCTGGGGCCAACGTCCTGACTTTC.

This clonotype was recorded at least ten times. The rearrangement uses TRBV7-2 and TRBJ2-7, with 7 bases lining up with TRBD1. The J segment lost 2 bases and the V segment lost 7 bases, leaving 8 bases of the junction unmatched. Germline V gene data show CDR1 as SGHTA and CDR2 as FQGNSA. The CDR3 runs 14 residues. The CDR3 sequence: CASILNRGTYEQYF. The DNA for the CDR3 is TGTGCCAGCATATTAAACAGGGGAACCTACGAGCAGTACTTC. Together with reference TRBV7-2 and TRBJ2-7, the CDR3 gives the full variable domain: GAGVSQSPSNKVTEKGKDVELRCDPISGHTALYWYRQSLGQGLEFLIYFQGNSAPDKSGLPSDRFSAERTGGSVSTLTIQRTQQEDSAVYLCASILNRGTYEQYFGPGTRLTVT.

This clonotype was seen more than once but under ten times. This chain uses TRBV29-1 with TRBJ1-4; no definite D call. The V and J ends lost 4 bases and 0 bases respectively, with 12 bases between them. Looked up from germline, CDR1 is SQVTM and CDR2 is ANQGSEA. CDR3 length: 15 amino acids. The DNA for the CDR3 is TGCAGCGTTGGTGAAGGGAGTGCAACTAATGAAAAACTGTTTTTT. Amino acids: CSVGEGSATNEKLFF.

This chain links TRBV7-8 with TRBJ1-1; maybe TRBD1 (5 bases). The CDR3 extends over 18 amino acids. CDR1 SGHVS and CDR2 FQNEAQ come from the germline V gene. With 0 bases removed from V and 0 bases from J, the gap between germline ends came to 17 bases. The CDR3 DNA is TGTGCCAGCAGCTTAGCGGGGATGGCAGGGAATTTGAACACTGAAGCTTTCTTT. Its translation is CASSLAGMAGNLNTEAFF.